This T cell receptor (beta chain) was observed in a study of tumor-infiltrating lymphocytes in localized non-small cell lung cancer. Study information: Patients included smokers and never-smokers with various histologies, some sampled after neoadjuvant chemotherapy. Tumor tissue and non-adjacent uninvolved lung came from each patient.

This table comes from immunoSEQ multiplex PCR, and its TCRdb copy is limited to in-frame clones, with some not included. The sample lists under 25,000 clones, nearly 70% occurring once. Findings and caveats of the study: Not all patients were TCR sequenced, owing to tissue quantity. IM1 and IM2 tumors showed no difference in T-cell fraction.

V gave up 1 base and J gave up 3 bases, with 9 bases separating them. This CDR3 region has 14 residues. Germline loops: CDR1 SGHVS, CDR2 FQNEAQ. Worth noting for this clone: Its antigen is currently unknown.

The TCR was taken from a human donor with non-small cell lung cancer. This rearrangement joins TRBV7-8 to TRBJ2-5; tentatively, D is TRBD1 (5 bases). Sequencing was done on a sample of lung tumor tissue. For the CDR3, the DNA is TGTGCCAGCAGCTTAGGGGGCAGAAAAGAGACCCAGTACTTC. Amino acid sequence: CASSLGGRKETQYF.